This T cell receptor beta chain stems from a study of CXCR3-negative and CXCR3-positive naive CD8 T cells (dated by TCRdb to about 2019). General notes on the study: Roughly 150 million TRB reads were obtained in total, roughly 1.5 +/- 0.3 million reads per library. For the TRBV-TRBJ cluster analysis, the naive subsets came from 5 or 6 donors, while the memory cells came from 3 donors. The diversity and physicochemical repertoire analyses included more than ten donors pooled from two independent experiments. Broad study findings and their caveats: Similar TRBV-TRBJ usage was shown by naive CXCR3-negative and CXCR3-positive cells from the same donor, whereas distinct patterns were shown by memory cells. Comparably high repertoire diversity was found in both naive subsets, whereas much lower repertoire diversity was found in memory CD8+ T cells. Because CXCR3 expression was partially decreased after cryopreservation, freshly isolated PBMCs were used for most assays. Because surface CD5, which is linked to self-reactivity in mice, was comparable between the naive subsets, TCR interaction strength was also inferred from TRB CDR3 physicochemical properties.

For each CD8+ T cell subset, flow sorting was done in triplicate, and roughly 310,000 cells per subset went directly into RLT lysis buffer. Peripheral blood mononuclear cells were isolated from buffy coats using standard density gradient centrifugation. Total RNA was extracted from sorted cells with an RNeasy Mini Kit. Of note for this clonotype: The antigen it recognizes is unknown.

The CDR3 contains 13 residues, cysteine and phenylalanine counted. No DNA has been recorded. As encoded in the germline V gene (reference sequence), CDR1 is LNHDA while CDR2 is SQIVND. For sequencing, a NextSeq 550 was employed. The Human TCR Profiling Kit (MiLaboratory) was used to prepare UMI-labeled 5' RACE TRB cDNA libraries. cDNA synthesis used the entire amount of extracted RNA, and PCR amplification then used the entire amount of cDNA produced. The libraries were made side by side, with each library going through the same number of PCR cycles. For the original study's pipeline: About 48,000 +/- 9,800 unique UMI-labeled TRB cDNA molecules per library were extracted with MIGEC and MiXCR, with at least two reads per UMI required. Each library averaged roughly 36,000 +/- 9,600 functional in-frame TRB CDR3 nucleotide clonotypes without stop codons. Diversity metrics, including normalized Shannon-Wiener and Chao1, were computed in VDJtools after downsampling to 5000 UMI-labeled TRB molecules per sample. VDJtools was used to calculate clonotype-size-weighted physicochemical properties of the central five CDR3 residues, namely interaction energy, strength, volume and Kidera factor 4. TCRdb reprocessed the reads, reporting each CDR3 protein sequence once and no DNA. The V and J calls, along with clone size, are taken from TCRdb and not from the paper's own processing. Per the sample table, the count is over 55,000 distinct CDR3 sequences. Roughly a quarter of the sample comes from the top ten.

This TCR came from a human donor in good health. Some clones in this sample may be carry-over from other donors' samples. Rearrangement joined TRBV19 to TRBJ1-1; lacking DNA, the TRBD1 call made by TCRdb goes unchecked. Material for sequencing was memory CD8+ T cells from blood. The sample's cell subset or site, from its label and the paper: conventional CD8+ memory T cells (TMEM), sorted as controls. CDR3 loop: CASTRTGATEAFF.